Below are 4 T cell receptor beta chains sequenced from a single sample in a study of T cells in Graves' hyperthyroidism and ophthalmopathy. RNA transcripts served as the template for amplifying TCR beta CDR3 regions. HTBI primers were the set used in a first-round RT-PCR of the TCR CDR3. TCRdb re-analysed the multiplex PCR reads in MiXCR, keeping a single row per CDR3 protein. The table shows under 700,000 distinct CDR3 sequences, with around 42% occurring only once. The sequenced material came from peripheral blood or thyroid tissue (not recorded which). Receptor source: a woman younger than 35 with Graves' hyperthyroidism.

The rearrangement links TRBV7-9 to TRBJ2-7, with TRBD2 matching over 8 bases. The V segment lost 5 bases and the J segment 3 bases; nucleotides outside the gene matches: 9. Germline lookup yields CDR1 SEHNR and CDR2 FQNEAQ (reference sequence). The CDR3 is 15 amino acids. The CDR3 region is CASSLSGDGLYEQYF. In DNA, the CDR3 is TGTGCCAGCAGCCTTAGCGGGGACGGGCTCTACGAGCAGTACTTC.

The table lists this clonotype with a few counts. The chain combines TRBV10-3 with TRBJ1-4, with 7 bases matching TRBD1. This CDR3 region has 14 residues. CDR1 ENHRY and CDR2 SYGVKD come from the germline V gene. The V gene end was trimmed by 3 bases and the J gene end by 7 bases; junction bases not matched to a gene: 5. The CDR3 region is CAISEGTAFEKLFF. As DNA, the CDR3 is TGTGCCATCAGTGAAGGGACAGCTTTTGAAAAACTGTTTTTT.

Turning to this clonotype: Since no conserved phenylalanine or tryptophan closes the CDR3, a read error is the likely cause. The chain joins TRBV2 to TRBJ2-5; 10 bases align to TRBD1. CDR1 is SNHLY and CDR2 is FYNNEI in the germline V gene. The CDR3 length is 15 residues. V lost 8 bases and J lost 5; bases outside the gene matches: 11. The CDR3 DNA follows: TGTGCCAGCGGACCACGACAGGGGGCTAGGGAGACCCAGTACTAC. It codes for CASGPRQGARETQYY.

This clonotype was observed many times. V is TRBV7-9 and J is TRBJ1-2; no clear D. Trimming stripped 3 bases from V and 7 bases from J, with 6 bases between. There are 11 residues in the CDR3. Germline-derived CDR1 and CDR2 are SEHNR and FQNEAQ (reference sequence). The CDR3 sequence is CASSFGVGYTF. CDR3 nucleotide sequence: TGTGCCAGCAGCTTTGGGGTTGGCTACACCTTC.